These 30 T cell receptor beta chains were all obtained from the same sample, sequenced in a study of T cells after yellow fever vaccination. MiXCR, run by TCRdb on the 5' RACE reads, gives a single entry per CDR3 protein. In the table there are around 47,000 distinct CDR3 sequences, almost 7% of which are singletons. Here the sequenced sample was CD8+ T cells not binding an NS4B(214-222) dextramer, sorted from PBMCs, taken 45 days after the yellow fever booster vaccination. The receptors were gathered from a man aged 25-45 years who received the YFV17D yellow fever vaccine.

This clonotype turned up a few times. This chain joins TRBV6-5 and TRBJ2-1; a weak D match, TRBD1 (6 bases). The CDR3 runs 13 residues. Trimming left V 2 bases short and J 9 bases short, with 11 bases between. The V gene's germline CDR1 is MNHEY and CDR2 SVGAGI. The CDR3 DNA sequence: TGTGCCAGCAGTTACGGGCAGGGGATTGAGCAGTTCTTC. This translates into CASSYGQGIEQFF.

In its sample, this clonotype was seen a few times. The rearrangement uses TRBV11-2 and TRBJ2-3; D is unclear. Trimming shortened V by 1 base and J by 4 bases, and 21 bases separated the two germline ends. From germline, CDR1 is SGHAT and CDR2 FQNNGV. The CDR3 contains 18 residues. This CDR3 is CASSLGMGPPKVADTQYF. DNA for the CDR3: TGTGCCAGCAGCTTAGGGATGGGCCCCCCCAAAGTAGCAGATACGCAGTATTTT.

V usage is TRBV30 and J usage is TRBJ1-1; D uncertain. The germline gives CDR1 GTSNPN, CDR2 SVGIG (reference sequence). CDR3 length equals 13 residues. Between the trimmed V and J ends, which lost 4 bases and 0 bases, there was a span of 9 bases. CDR3 sequence: CAWKYRMNTEAFF. The CDR3 DNA is TGTGCCTGGAAGTACAGAATGAACACTGAAGCTTTCTTT. The variable domain in full, with the rest retrieved from reference TRBV30 and TRBJ1-1, is SQTIHQWPATLVQPVGSPLSLECTVEGTSNPNLYWYRQAAGRGLQLLFYSVGIGQISSEVPQNLSASRPQDRQFILSSKKLLLSDSGFYLCAWKYRMNTEAFFGQGTRLTVV.

At least ten counts were recorded for this clonotype. This chain connects TRBV28 to TRBJ2-7; D possibly corresponds to TRBD2 (5 bases). The CDR3 totals 13 residues. The ends were cut back, 7 bases at V and 2 bases at J, with 12 bases in the middle. The germline V gene has CDR1 MDHEN and CDR2 SYDVKM. CDR3 amino acids: CASKDTGTYEQYF. In nucleotides, the CDR3 is TGTGCCAGCAAAGACACGGGGACCTACGAGCAGTACTTC.

This clonotype was seen repeatedly, ten times or more. The chain joins TRBV14 to TRBJ2-3; 9 nucleotides align to TRBD2. This CDR3 comprises 15 residues. Germline values: CDR1 SGHDN, CDR2 FVKESK. V lost 5 bases to trimming and J lost 4 bases; unmatched junction nucleotides: 7. CDR3 residues: CASSSIAGVADTQYF. The DNA for the CDR3 is TGTGCCAGCAGCTCCATAGCGGGAGTGGCAGATACGCAGTATTTT.

This clonotype was recorded at least ten times. J is TRBJ2-7 and V is TRBV5-1, with TRBD1 as a possible D gene (6 bases). CDR3 size: 15 residues. The V and J ends lost 1 base and 3 bases respectively, with 14 bases between them. Germline assignment: CDR1 SGHRS and CDR2 YFSETQ. CDR3 sequence reads: CASSLPRTDYYEQYF. The CDR3 DNA reads as TGCGCCAGCAGCTTGCCCAGGACAGACTACTACGAGCAGTACTTC. Full variable domain (rest looked up from reference TRBV5-1 and TRBJ2-7): KAGVTQTPRYLIKTRGQQVTLSCSPISGHRSVSWYQQTPGQGLQFLFEYFSETQRNKGNFPGRFSGRQFSNSRSEMNVSTLELGDSALYLCASSLPRTDYYEQYFGPGTRLTVT.

With regard to this clonotype: With a much larger clone just one base away, this may be a read error. The gene calls are TRBV27 and TRBJ1-1; no firm D call. CDR1 is MNHEY, CDR2 SMNVEV, per germline (reference sequence). V lost 8 bases and J 4 bases, leaving 14 bases between the germline ends. This CDR3 is 13 amino acids long. The CDR3 DNA sequence: TGTGCCAGCCGTAGGGAGCCCATCACTGAAGCTTTCTTT. Translating gives CASRREPITEAFF.

Concerning this clonotype: This may be a read error: a much more frequent sequence differs by one nucleotide. J is TRBJ2-5 and V is TRBV5-6, with a possible D match to TRBD2 (5 bases). This CDR3 has 13 amino acids. Germline lookup yields CDR1 SGHDT and CDR2 YYEEEE. V was clipped by 3 bases and J by 7 bases, with 13 bases between them. This chain's CDR3 is CASSSGFPGTQYF. CDR3 coding DNA: TGTGCCAGCAGCTCGGGGTTCCCAGGGACCCAGTACTTC.

This clonotype was detected ten times or more. V usage is TRBV12-3 or TRBV12-4 and J usage is TRBJ2-2, with no clear D. V lost 5 bases, J lost 9 bases, and 7 bases lay in between. CDR3 length equals 11 residues. In DNA, the CDR3 is TGTGCCAGCAGTAGTAGCTGGGAGCTGTTTTTT. Translation: CASSSSWELFF.

In this sample, this clonotype turned up many times. This chain links TRBV9 with TRBJ2-1; 14 nucleotides match TRBD2. With 3 bases clipped from V and 9 bases from J, the junction kept 11 bases outside the gene matches. Germline V lookup: CDR1 SGDLS, CDR2 YYNGEE. This CDR3 region has 17 residues. The CDR3 DNA follows: TGTGCCAGCAGCGAGGGTGGTGGGACTAGCGGGAGTTTTGAGCAGTTCTTC. Amino acids: CASSEGGGTSGSFEQFF.

Ten or more counts support this clonotype. This chain joins TRBV4-3 and TRBJ2-5; 11 positions match TRBD2. Unmatched junction bases numbered 9, after V lost 0 bases and J lost 3 bases. This CDR3 spans 18 amino acids. Germline-derived CDR1 and CDR2 are LGHNA and YSLEER. DNA for the CDR3: TGCGCCAGCAGCCAAGATCTGGCTAGCGGGAGGATGGAAGAGACCCAGTACTTC. Translation gives CASSQDLASGRMEETQYF.

The CDR3 loop reads CASSRTSGRELADTQYF. DNA for the CDR3: TGTGCCAGCAGTAGGACTAGCGGGAGAGAGTTGGCAGATACGCAGTATTTT. V gene TRBV6-1 combines with J gene TRBJ2-3; TRBD2 agrees at 13 bases. CDR1 and CDR2 (germline): MNHNS, SASEGT. Unmatched junction bases numbered 9, after V lost 5 bases and J lost 4 bases. The CDR3 spans 17 residues.

This clonotype has a count of ten or more. The V and J genes are TRBV29-1 and TRBJ2-7, with a possible D match to TRBD2 (7 bases). Deletions cut 7 bases from V and 3 bases from J, with 19 bases between. Looked up from germline, CDR1 is SQVTM and CDR2 is ANQGSEA. CDR3 length: 14 amino acids. CDR3 DNA sequence: TGCAGCGCCCACCTCGGGGGGCCTAGCTACGAGCAGTACTTC. Its protein is CSAHLGGPSYEQYF.

This clonotype was observed a handful of times. This chain links TRBV28 with TRBJ2-2, with TRBD2 identical over 7 bases. The trim removed 6 bases at V and 4 bases at J, leaving 5 bases unmatched. This CDR3 region has 14 residues. CDR1 is MDHEN, CDR2 SYDVKM, per germline. The CDR3: CASRSLAFTGELFF. The DNA for the CDR3 is TGTGCCAGCAGGTCACTAGCGTTCACCGGGGAGCTGTTTTTT.

This clonotype has just one count. This may be a read error, as it is one base from a much larger clone. The chain recombines TRBV7-8 with TRBJ2-7; D assignment may be TRBD1 or TRBD2 (5 bases each). The germline V gene encodes CDR1 SGHVS and CDR2 FQNEAQ. CDR3 length equals 15 residues. The CDR3 loop reads CASSLGRPSSYEQHF. The CDR3 region has the DNA TGTGCCAGCAGCCTGGGACGCCCCAGCTCCTACGAGCAGCACTTC.

This clonotype was detected many times. This sequence joins TRBV20-1 and TRBJ2-4, with D perhaps given as TRBD1 or TRBD2 (5 bases each). Per the germline V gene, CDR1 is DFQATT and CDR2 is SNEGSKA (reference sequence). The CDR3 contains 13 residues. V gave up 5 bases and J gave up 7 bases, with 15 bases separating them. For the CDR3, the DNA is TGCAGTGCTCCCGGGACCTTAGGCAACATTCAGTACTTC. This gives the protein CSAPGTLGNIQYF.

The genes are TRBV6-6 and TRBJ2-7; D may correspond to TRBD1 or TRBD2 (5 bases each). Germline CDR1 is MNHNY and CDR2 is SVGAGI (reference sequence). The CDR3 sequence is 12 residues long. V lost 0 bases and J 5 bases, leaving 5 bases between the germline ends. The CDR3 region is CASSYSGDEQYF. The CDR3 coding sequence is TGTGCCAGCAGTTACTCGGGGGACGAGCAGTACTTC.

There are many counts of this clonotype. The chain recombines TRBV3-1 with TRBJ2-1, with D unclear. V was clipped by 2 bases and J by 6 bases, with 14 bases between them. This CDR3 spans 15 amino acids. Germline V gene sequence: CDR1 LGHDT, CDR2 YNNKEL (reference sequence). In nucleotides, the CDR3 is TGTGCCAGCAGCCAACCGACGGAGCTTATCAATGAGCAGTTCTTC. Protein product: CASSQPTELINEQFF.

This clonotype was counted ten times or more. The J gene is TRBJ2-1, the V gene TRBV27; D is unclear. The CDR3 spans 12 residues. CDR1 MNHEY and CDR2 SMNVEV come from the germline V gene (reference sequence). Trimming pared 3 bases from V and 7 bases from J, leaving 7 bases between. As DNA, the CDR3 is TGTGCCAGCAGTTTTAGGCGTAATGAGCAGTTCTTC. Translation: CASSFRRNEQFF.

In this sample, this clonotype turned up many times. This rearrangement joins TRBV4-3 to TRBJ2-1; D is possibly TRBD1 (7 bases). Germline loops: CDR1 LGHNA, CDR2 YSLEER. This CDR3 region has 14 residues. Trimming cost V 6 bases and J 7 bases, with 16 bases left between them. The CDR3 here is CASSGGGPWNEQFF. In DNA, the CDR3 is TGCGCCAGCAGTGGAGGGGGCCCTTGGAATGAGCAGTTCTTC.

This clonotype was recorded at least ten times. The chain combines TRBV15 with TRBJ2-5; no clear D. This CDR3 has 16 amino acids. CDR1 and CDR2 from the germline V gene are LNHNV and YYDKDF (reference sequence). V was trimmed by 1 base and J by 1 base, leaving 13 bases between them. This CDR3 reads CATSRGNTGSQETQYF. Here the CDR3 DNA reads TGTGCCACCAGCAGAGGGAACACGGGCAGCCAAGAGACCCAGTACTTC. Filled out from reference TRBV15 and TRBJ2-5, the complete variable domain reads DAMVIQNPRYQVTQFGKPVTLSCSQTLNHNVMYWYQQKSSQAPKLLFHYYDKDFNNEADTPDNFQSRRPNTSFCFLDIRSPGLGDTAMYLCATSRGNTGSQETQYFGPGTRLLVL.

Regarding this clonotype: A much larger clone differs by one base, so this may be a read error. The V gene is TRBV6-5, the J gene TRBJ2-7; 8 bases are a match to TRBD1. V trimming: 0 bases; J trimming: 2 bases; junction bases outside the gene matches: 0. CDR1 and CDR2 (germline): MNHEY, SVGAGI. The CDR3 runs to 14 residues. CDR3 loop: CASSYSTGAYEQYF. The CDR3 nucleotides read TGTGCCAGCAGTTACTCGACAGGGGCCTACGAGCAGTACTTC.

This clonotype was recorded a few times. The chain uses TRBV6-2 or TRBV6-3 and TRBJ2-2; no clear D gene. V dropped 7 bases and J dropped 1 base, with 13 bases sitting between them. CDR1 is MNHEY, CDR2 SVGEGT, per germline. The CDR3 spans 15 residues. CDR3: CASTLRSENTGELFF. In nucleotides, the CDR3 is TGTGCCAGCACCCTAAGGTCGGAGAACACCGGGGAGCTGTTTTTT.

This clonotype occurred many times. The chain combines TRBV7-9 with TRBJ1-1; perhaps TRBD1 as D (6 bases). This CDR3 has 15 amino acids. Germline values: CDR1 SEHNR, CDR2 FQNEAQ (reference sequence). V dropped 0 bases and J dropped 3 bases, with 11 bases sitting between them. The DNA of the CDR3 is TGTGCCAGCAGCTTAGCTTCGCAGGGGCACACTGAAGCTTTCTTT. It is translated as CASSLASQGHTEAFF.

This clonotype has a count of ten or more. V gene TRBV12-3 or TRBV12-4 combines with J gene TRBJ2-7; 13 bases are shared with TRBD2. Trimming cost V 6 bases and J 7 bases; bases outside gene matches: 9. The CDR3 spans 15 residues. Written as DNA, the CDR3 is TGTGCCAGCAGCGTACTAGCGGGAGGGCCCGATGAGCAGTACTTC. Translated, it gives CASSVLAGGPDEQYF.

This clonotype appeared a few times. The chain recombines TRBV5-1 with TRBJ2-1; 7 bases are shared with TRBD2. CDR1 SGHRS and CDR2 YFSETQ come from the germline V gene. The CDR3 is 17 residues long. V shed 0 bases and J 2 bases; nucleotides not matched to a gene: 8. The CDR3 sequence is CASSLGGYSGPYNEQFF. The CDR3 bases are TGCGCCAGCAGCTTGGGGGGATATAGCGGGCCCTACAATGAGCAGTTCTTC.

This clonotype was counted ten times or more. V usage is TRBV12-3 or TRBV12-4 and J usage is TRBJ2-1; 7 bases agree with TRBD1. The trim removed 5 bases at V and 7 bases at J, leaving 5 bases unmatched. The CDR3 contains 13 residues. The CDR3 coding sequence is TGTGCCAGCAGTATGACAGGGTGGAATGAGCAGTTCTTC. This sequence encodes CASSMTGWNEQFF.

This clonotype has ten or more counts. The rearrangement uses TRBV29-1 and TRBJ2-2; D might be TRBD2 (5 bases). This CDR3 contains 16 residues. Germline CDR1 and CDR2: SQVTM and ANQGSEA. The V end lost 0 bases, the J end lost 4 bases, and 15 bases lay between the germline ends. The CDR3 coding sequence is TGCAGCGTTGAAGATCGGCGGAGGAGTACCACCGGGGAGCTGTTTTTT. Encoded protein: CSVEDRRRSTTGELFF.

This clonotype has a count of ten or more. V and J are TRBV29-1 and TRBJ2-5; the D gene could be TRBD1 or TRBD2 (5 bases each). V was pared by 3 bases and J by 3 bases, with 8 bases between. Germline CDR1 SQVTM, CDR2 ANQGSEA. The CDR3 length is 12 residues. The CDR3 protein is CSVEGDEETQYF. The CDR3 DNA reads as TGCAGCGTTGAGGGGGACGAAGAGACCCAGTACTTC. Variable domain in full (rest from reference TRBV29-1 and TRBJ2-5): SAVISQKPSRDICQRGTSLTIQCQVDSQVTMMFWYRQQPGQSLTLIATANQGSEATYESGFVIDKFPISRPNLTFSTLTVSNMSPEDSSIYLCSVEGDEETQYFGPGTRLLVL.

At least ten counts were recorded for this clonotype. The gene calls are TRBV6-5 and TRBJ2-6; D is ambiguous. V gave up 2 bases and J gave up 4 bases, with 15 bases separating them. The germline CDR1 and CDR2 sequences are MNHEY and SVGAGI. There are 17 residues in the CDR3. CDR3 DNA sequence: TGTGCCAGCAGTTACCTGGGCGGCTTATCCGGGGCCAACGTCCTGACTTTC. Encoded protein: CASSYLGGLSGANVLTF.